A single sample gave rise to the 12 T cell receptor beta chains below, sequenced in a study of T cell responses to AZD1222 COVID-19 vaccine. Assay used: immunoSEQ multiplex PCR; TCRdb lists only in-frame clones, some missing. The data hold fewer than 110,000 clones, with 80% to 95% observed a single time. The input for sequencing was peripheral blood, taken 28 days after the second AZD1222 dose. Every receptor here comes from an adult who received the AZD1222 COVID-19 vaccine.

This sequence joins TRBV19 and TRBJ2-2; no reliable D call. This CDR3 is built from 17 residues. V shed 1 base and J shed 7 bases, with 19 bases lying between them. The V gene's germline CDR1 is LNHDA and CDR2 SQIVND (reference sequence). This chain's CDR3 is CASSIGTRSALGGELFF. The CDR3 nucleotides are TGTGCCAGTAGTATAGGTACGAGGAGTGCTCTCGGCGGGGAGCTGTTTTTT. The whole variable domain, filled in from reference TRBV19 and TRBJ2-2, reads DGGITQSPKYLFRKEGQNVTLSCEQNLNHDAMYWYRQDPGQGLRLIYYSQIVNDFQKGDIAEGYSVSREKKESFPLTVTSAQKNPTAFYLCASSIGTRSALGGELFFGEGSRLTVL.

V and J are TRBV18 and TRBJ1-4, with D unresolved. The germline V and J ends were trimmed by 1 base and 8 bases, with 11 bases remaining between them. Per the germline V gene, CDR1 is KGHSH and CDR2 is LQKENI. This CDR3 spans 14 amino acids. CDR3 in DNA: TGTGCCAGCTCACCACAGGTCACAGTGGAAAAACTGTTTTTT. This sequence encodes CASSPQVTVEKLFF. The whole variable domain, remainder taken from reference TRBV18 and TRBJ1-4, is NAGVMQNPRHLVRRRGQEARLRCSPMKGHSHVYWYRQLPEEGLKFMVYLQKENIIDESGMPKERFSAEFPKEGPSILRIQQVVRGDSAAYFCASSPQVTVEKLFFGSGTQLSVL.

This clone was found a few times. The CDR3 bases are TGTGCCAGCAGCGACTCCGGGACCCAGGGCTACACCTTC. It specifies CASSDSGTQGYTF. J is TRBJ1-2 and V is TRBV5-6; a possible D gene is TRBD1 (5 bases). V gave up 4 bases and J gave up 8 bases, with 15 bases separating them. CDR1 is SGHDT, CDR2 YYEEEE, per germline. The CDR3 covers 13 residues.

In DNA form, the CDR3 reads TGTGCCACCAGCAGAGTCCCACAGGGGAGTGGAAACACCATATATTTT. Amino acids: CATSRVPQGSGNTIYF. The V and J genes are TRBV15 and TRBJ1-3, with 7 bases fitting TRBD1. CDR3 size: 16 residues. Germline CDR1 is LNHNV and CDR2 is YYDKDF (reference sequence). Trimming at V came to 1 base and at J to 3 bases, leaving 6 bases not matched to a gene. Full variable domain (outside the CDR3, taken from reference TRBV15 and TRBJ1-3): DAMVIQNPRYQVTQFGKPVTLSCSQTLNHNVMYWYQQKSSQAPKLLFHYYDKDFNNEADTPDNFQSRRPNTSFCFLDIRSPGLGDTAMYLCATSRVPQGSGNTIYFGEGSWLTVV.

This rearrangement joins TRBV2 to TRBJ2-7; D perhaps matches TRBD2 (5 bases). The CDR3 is 12 amino acids. Germline V gene data show CDR1 as SNHLY and CDR2 as FYNNEI. V was trimmed by 8 bases and J by 6 bases, leaving 14 bases between them. CDR3 DNA sequence: TGTGCCAGCGATTCGGGATTGGGCGAGCAGTACTTC. Protein product: CASDSGLGEQYF.

This chain connects TRBV28 to TRBJ2-7, with TRBD2 matching over 7 bases. Germline CDR1 and CDR2: MDHEN and SYDVKM. The ends lost 6 bases at V and 2 bases at J; junction bases unmatched: 7. The CDR3 extends over 14 amino acids. In DNA form, the CDR3 reads TGTGCCAGCAGGGGGGGGATTATCGCCTACGAGCAGTACTTC. Protein product: CASRGGIIAYEQYF.

The chain recombines TRBV19 with TRBJ2-6; D ambiguous. CDR1 and CDR2 (germline): LNHDA, SQIVND (reference sequence). The CDR3 covers 15 residues. V gave up 6 bases and J gave up 0 bases, with 9 bases separating them. In nucleotides, the CDR3 is TGTGCCAGTAGCCCTTCGACCTCTGGGGCCAACGTCCTGACTTTC. This translates into CASSPSTSGANVLTF.

The chain joins TRBV5-5 to TRBJ1-5; 8 nucleotides match TRBD1. Germline CDR1 is SGHKS and CDR2 is YYEKEE (reference sequence). The trim removed 4 bases at V and 2 bases at J, leaving 8 bases unmatched. CDR3 size: 16 residues. CDR3 loop: CASSTDRGTGNQPQHF. The CDR3 coding sequence is TGTGCCAGCAGCACTGACAGGGGAACGGGCAATCAGCCCCAGCATTTT.

The V and J genes are TRBV7-8 and TRBJ2-5; TRBD2 matches at 7 bases. The V gene end was trimmed by 3 bases and the J gene end by 0 bases; junction bases not matched to a gene: 13. Germline CDR1 and CDR2: SGHVS and FQNEAQ. The CDR3 contains 18 residues. Here the CDR3 reads CASSLKGLHKGHQETQYF. The CDR3 DNA reads as TGTGCCAGCAGCTTGAAGGGACTACACAAAGGCCACCAAGAGACCCAGTACTTC.

The chain links TRBV5-6 to TRBJ2-2, with a tentative D call TRBD1 (7 bases). CDR1 SGHDT and CDR2 YYEEEE come from the germline V gene. Trimming left V 5 bases short and J 7 bases short, with 18 bases between. The CDR3 has 15 amino acids. The CDR3 here is CASSAGQRWGGELFF. The CDR3 DNA sequence: TGTGCCAGCAGTGCGGGACAGCGATGGGGCGGGGAGCTGTTTTTT.

This clone was observed once. The chain has TRBV7-8 and TRBJ2-5; either TRBD1 or TRBD2 may fit D (5 bases each). Germline V gene data show CDR1 as SGHVS and CDR2 as FQNEAQ. V lost 4 bases and J lost 1, with 7 bases in between. There are 13 residues in the CDR3. The CDR3 region is CASSSGTQETQYF. CDR3 bases: TGTGCCAGCAGCTCCGGGACCCAAGAGACCCAGTACTTC.

A single count supports this clone. This chain connects TRBV3-1 (or the pseudogene TRBV3-2) to TRBJ2-7, with D unclear. The V gene lost 4 bases and the J gene lost 5 bases, with 15 bases spanning the gap. The CDR3 loop spans 14 amino acids. Germline CDR1 LGHDT, CDR2 YNNKEL (reference sequence). Here the CDR3 DNA reads TGTGCCAGCAGCCCCCCCCCTATCCCTCACGAGCAGTACTTC. This translates into CASSPPPIPHEQYF.